A single sample gave rise to the 9 T cell receptor beta chains below, sequenced in a study of blood T cell repertoires in COVID-19. Repertoires were generated with immunoSEQ multiplex PCR, while TCRdb's copy carries only in-frame clones and drops some. This sample has some 100,000 clones; roughly 90% occur once, and the top ten carry 0.97%. What was sequenced was peripheral blood. Receptors were obtained from a man aged 60 to 69 with acute or convalescent COVID-19.

The chain carries TRBV7-9 and TRBJ2-3; perhaps TRBD1 as D (6 bases). Germline V gene data show CDR1 as SEHNR and CDR2 as FQNEAQ (reference sequence). The CDR3 sequence is 16 residues long. V shed 4 bases and J shed 5 bases, with 19 bases lying between them. The CDR3 nucleotides are TGTGCCAGCAGCTCCCTACAGGGCTCATGGGGAGATACGCAGTATTTT. This encodes CASSSLQGSWGDTQYF.

This chain links TRBV2 with TRBJ2-7; D is unclear. The CDR3 runs 15 residues. From germline, CDR1 is SNHLY and CDR2 FYNNEI. Trimming took 0 bases from V and 3 from J, leaving 12 bases between them. CDR3 in amino acids: CASSEAAGLDYEQYV. CDR3 sequence (DNA): TGTGCCAGCAGTGAAGCGGCAGGCCTGGACTACGAGCAGTACGTC.

This clone was picked up a small number of times. The chain joins TRBV24-1 to TRBJ1-2, with 7 bases that match TRBD1. CDR1 and CDR2 from the germline V gene are KGHDR and SFDVKD. Unmatched junction bases numbered 16, after V lost 8 bases and J lost 2 bases. The CDR3 sequence is 17 residues long. CDR3 in DNA: TGTGCCACCAAATTAATAAATGGGACAGCGAACAACTATGGCTACACCTTC. Translating gives CATKLINGTANNYGYTF.

This rearrangement joins TRBV29-1 to TRBJ1-5; a possible D gene is TRBD1 (6 bases). The CDR3 sequence is 14 residues long. Germline V gene lookup returns CDR1 SQVTM and CDR2 ANQGSEA. V shed 1 base and J shed 0 bases, with 7 bases lying between them. The chain's CDR3 is CSVEGGHSNQPQHF. CDR3 nucleotides: TGCAGCGTTGAAGGGGGGCATAGCAATCAGCCCCAGCATTTT.

The genes are TRBV6-5 and TRBJ1-1, with 7 bases lining up with TRBD1. J gave up 3 bases and V 0 bases, and 7 bases lay outside the gene matches. Germline values: CDR1 MNHEY, CDR2 SVGAGI. The CDR3 sequence is 16 residues long. CDR3 loop: CASSYSGTDHYTEAFF. CDR3 sequence (DNA): TGTGCCAGCAGTTACTCTGGGACAGACCATTACACTGAAGCTTTCTTT.

This chain joins TRBV10-2 and TRBJ2-7; 11 nucleotides align to TRBD1. J was trimmed by 6 bases and V by 3 bases; bases with no gene match: 7. Germline values: CDR1 WSHSY, CDR2 SAAADI. The length of the CDR3 is 15 residues. The CDR3 DNA is TGCGCCAGCAGTGACCCCGGACAGGGGGCACCCGAGCAGTACGTC. It translates to CASSDPGQGAPEQYV.

The CDR3 DNA is TGTGCCAGCTCACCACTGGCTGTCAACTATGGCTACACCTTC. Translating it yields CASSPLAVNYGYTF. The chain joins TRBV18 to TRBJ1-2; D is unclear. The CDR3 contains 14 residues. The V end lost 1 base, the J end lost 2 bases, and 8 bases lay between the germline ends. The V gene's germline CDR1 is KGHSH and CDR2 LQKENI.

The chain links TRBV5-1 to TRBJ2-5; 8 bases match TRBD2. V lost 1 base and J lost 2; bases outside the gene matches: 10. The germline CDR1 and CDR2 sequences are SGHRS and YFSETQ. CDR3 length: 17 amino acids. CDR3: CASSLRPFRGRQETQYF. CDR3 nucleotides: TGCGCCAGCAGCTTGCGACCATTTCGCGGGAGGCAAGAGACCCAGTACTTC.

This sequence joins TRBV28 and TRBJ1-5; weak D call: TRBD1 (5 bases). V lost 2 bases and J lost 7, with 12 bases in between. Germline values: CDR1 MDHEN, CDR2 SYDVKM. This CDR3 spans 14 amino acids. The CDR3 region has the DNA TGTGCCAGCAGTTTAGCCCAGGGCGTGCAGCCCCAGCATTTT. Protein sequence: CASSLAQGVQPQHF.